A selection of T cell receptor beta chains follows, all from one sample in a study of beta chain features in type 1 diabetes. TCRdb keeps only in-frame clones here, not all; method: immunoSEQ multiplex PCR. The profile shows hundreds of thousands of clones, about 10% of them singletons. The sequencing sample was made of naive CD4+ T cells from blood. The receptors here all came from a woman aged 18-35 years in good health. CDR3s include the opening cysteine and the closing phenylalanine or tryptophan. A D gene is named only where the DNA matches it firmly. Expanded clones are given a class, and other clones once, few, many or no size at all.

D: -
V: TRBV10-2
size: few
J: TRBJ1-5
DNA: TGCGCCAGCAGTGAACAGGGAGCGGATCAGCCCCAGCATTTT
CDR3: CASSEQGADQPQHF

D: -
V: TRBV9
size: few
J: TRBJ2-7
DNA: TGTGCCAGCAGCGTAGAGGGGGGGGCCAGGATGTACGAGCAGTACTTC
CDR3: CASSVEGGARMYEQYF

D: TRBD1
V: TRBV19
size: few
J: TRBJ1-5
DNA: TGTGCCAGTGCCCAAACAGGGGGCGTTGGTCAGCCCCAGCATTTT
CDR3: CASAQTGGVGQPQHF

D: -
V: TRBV30
size: -
J: TRBJ1-2
DNA: TGTGCCTGGAGGGAGTCTAACTATGGCTACACCTTC
CDR3: CAWRESNYGYTF

D: TRBD1
V: TRBV29-1
size: -
J: TRBJ2-7
DNA: TGCAGCGTTCGAAGGCCGGGACAGGGGTATTACGAGCAGTACTTC
CDR3: CSVRRPGQGYYEQYF

D: TRBD1
V: TRBV5-1
size: -
J: TRBJ2-7
DNA: TGCGCCAGCACCCCGGGACAGGGGGCCCACGAGCAGTACTTC
CDR3: CASTPGQGAHEQYF

D: -
V: TRBV19
size: few
J: TRBJ1-5
DNA: TGTGCCAGTAGTACAGGGGAGCAGCCCCAGCATTTT
CDR3: CASSTGEQPQHF

D: -
V: TRBV20-1
size: few
J: TRBJ1-4
DNA: TGCAGTGCTAGAGTGGCTGGAAAACTGTTTTTT
CDR3: CSARVAGKLFF

D: -
V: TRBV5-1
size: -
J: TRBJ1-4
DNA: TGCGCCAGCAGCCACGGGACATCTGCAACTAATGAAAAACTGTTTTTT
CDR3: CASSHGTSATNEKLFF

D: TRBD1
V: TRBV30
size: few
J: TRBJ1-2
DNA: TGTGCCTGGAGTGTCCGTTTAAGAACAGGGGCCTCTCATGGCTACACCTTC
CDR3: CAWSVRLRTGASHGYTF

D: TRBD2
V: TRBV2
size: -
J: TRBJ2-7
DNA: TGTGCCAGCAGTAGTAGCGGGAGGGCCTACGAGCAGTACTTC
CDR3: CASSSSGRAYEQYF

D: -
V: TRBV10-3
size: -
J: TRBJ2-2
DNA: TGTGCCATCAGTGAGCTACGTACCGACACCGGGGAGCTGTTTTTT
CDR3: CAISELRTDTGELFF

D: -
V: TRBV25-1
size: few
J: TRBJ2-2
DNA: TGTGCCAGCAGTGATTCGGACTTCACCGGGGAGCTGTTTTTT
CDR3: CASSDSDFTGELFF